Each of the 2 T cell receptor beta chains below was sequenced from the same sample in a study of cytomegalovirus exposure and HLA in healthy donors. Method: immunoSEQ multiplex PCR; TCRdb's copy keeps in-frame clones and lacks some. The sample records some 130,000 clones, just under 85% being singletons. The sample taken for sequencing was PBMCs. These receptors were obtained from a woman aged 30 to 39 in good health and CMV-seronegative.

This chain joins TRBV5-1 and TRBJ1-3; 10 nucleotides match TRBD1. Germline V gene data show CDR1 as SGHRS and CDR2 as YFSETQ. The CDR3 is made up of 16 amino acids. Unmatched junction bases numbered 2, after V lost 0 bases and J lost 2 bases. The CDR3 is CASSLAGQGAGNTIYF. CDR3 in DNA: TGCGCCAGCAGCTTGGCCGGACAGGGGGCTGGAAACACCATATATTTT.

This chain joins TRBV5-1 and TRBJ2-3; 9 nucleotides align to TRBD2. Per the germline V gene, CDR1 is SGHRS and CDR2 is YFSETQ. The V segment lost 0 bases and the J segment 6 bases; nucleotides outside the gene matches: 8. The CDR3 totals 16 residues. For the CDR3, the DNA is TGCGCCAGCAGCTTGGATAGCGGGGGCCCCAGGGATACGCAGTATTTT. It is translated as CASSLDSGGPRDTQYF.